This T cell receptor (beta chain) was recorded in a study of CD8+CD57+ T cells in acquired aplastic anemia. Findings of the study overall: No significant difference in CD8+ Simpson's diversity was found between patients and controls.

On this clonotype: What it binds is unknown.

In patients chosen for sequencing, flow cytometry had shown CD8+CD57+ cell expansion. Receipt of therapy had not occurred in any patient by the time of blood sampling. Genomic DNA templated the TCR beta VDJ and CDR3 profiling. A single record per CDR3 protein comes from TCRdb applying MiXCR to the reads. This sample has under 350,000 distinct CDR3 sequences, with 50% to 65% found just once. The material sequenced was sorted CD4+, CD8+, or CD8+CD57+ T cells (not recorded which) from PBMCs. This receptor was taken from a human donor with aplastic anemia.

In DNA, the CDR3 is TGTGCCAGCAGCTTAAACAGTCAGGGGACCCAGTACTTC. Translation gives CASSLNSQGTQYF. This rearrangement joins TRBV7-8 to TRBJ2-5; D may be TRBD1 (5 bases). V was clipped by 2 bases and J by 7 bases, with 11 bases between them. The germline gives CDR1 SGHVS, CDR2 FQNEAQ. CDR3 length equals 13 residues.